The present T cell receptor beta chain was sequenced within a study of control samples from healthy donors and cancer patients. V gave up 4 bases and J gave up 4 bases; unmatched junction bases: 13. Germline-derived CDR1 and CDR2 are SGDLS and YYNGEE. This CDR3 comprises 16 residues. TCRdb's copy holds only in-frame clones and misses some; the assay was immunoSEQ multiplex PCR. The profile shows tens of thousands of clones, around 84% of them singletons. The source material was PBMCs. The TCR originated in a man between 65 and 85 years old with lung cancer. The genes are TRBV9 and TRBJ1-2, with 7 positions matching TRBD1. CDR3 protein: CASSPPRGRGFYGYTF. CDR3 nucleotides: TGTGCCAGCAGCCCTCCGCGGGGCAGGGGGTTCTATGGCTACACCTTC.